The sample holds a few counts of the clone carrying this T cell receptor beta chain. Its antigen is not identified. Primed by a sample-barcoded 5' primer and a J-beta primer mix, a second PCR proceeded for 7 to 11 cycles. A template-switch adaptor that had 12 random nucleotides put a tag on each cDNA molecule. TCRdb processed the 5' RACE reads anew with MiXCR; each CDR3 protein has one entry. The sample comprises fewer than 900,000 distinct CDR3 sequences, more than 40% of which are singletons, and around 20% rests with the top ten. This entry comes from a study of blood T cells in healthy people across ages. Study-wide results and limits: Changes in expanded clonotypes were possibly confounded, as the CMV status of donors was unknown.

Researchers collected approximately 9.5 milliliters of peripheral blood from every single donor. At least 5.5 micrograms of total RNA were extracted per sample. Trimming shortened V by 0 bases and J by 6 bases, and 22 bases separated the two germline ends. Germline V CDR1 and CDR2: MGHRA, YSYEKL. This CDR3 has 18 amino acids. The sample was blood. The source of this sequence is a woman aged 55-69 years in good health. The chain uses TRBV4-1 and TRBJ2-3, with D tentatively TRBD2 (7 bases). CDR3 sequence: CASSQEAGRGRITDTQYF. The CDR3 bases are TGCGCCAGCAGCCAAGAAGCGGGGAGGGGGAGAATCACGGATACGCAGTATTTT.